This T cell receptor beta chain was identified during a study of cytomegalovirus exposure and HLA in healthy donors. Researchers ran the PCR with 60 Vbeta and 13 Jbeta primers. Clones were sequenced by immunoSEQ multiplex PCR, and TCRdb holds only the in-frame ones, with some missing. The specimen's table records around 80,000 clones. Concerning this clone itself: What it binds is unknown.

The germline V and J ends were trimmed by 5 bases and 1 base, with 11 bases remaining between them. This CDR3 has 14 residues. CDR1 and CDR2 (germline): LNHDA, SQIVND (reference sequence). Findings and limits, study-wide: CMV serostatus was the sole immune exposure information available. Segments of the TCR beta V type were, in most cases, productive about 90% or about 30% of the time in an earlier analysis. High specificity and sensitivity for cytomegalovirus status were reported for the classifier.

This chain uses TRBV19 with TRBJ1-1; D perhaps matches TRBD1 (6 bases). The TCR was taken from a boy aged 5-17 years in good health and CMV-seronegative. Specimen: PBMCs. The CDR3 sequence is CASSRRTANTEAFF. The CDR3 DNA is TGTGCCAGTAGTCGCAGGACAGCGAACACTGAAGCTTTCTTT.